This paragraph covers one TCR beta chain sequence. The antigen is undetermined. These data belong to a study of T cell repertoires in cytomegalovirus infection. TCRdb analysed the reads with MiXCR anew, one entry per CDR3 protein. This sample carries 900,000 to 950,000 distinct CDR3 sequences, roughly 30% of them seen once, and the ten largest clones take about 14%. V lost 2 bases and J lost 5, with 15 bases in between. The CDR3 is 15 amino acids. Germline CDR1 SGHTA, CDR2 FQGNSA. The chain combines TRBV7-2 with TRBJ2-5; a possible D gene is TRBD1 (6 bases). Sequencing was performed on cultured CD8+ T cells from PBMCs, taken from culture after CMV antigen stimulation. The clonotype originates from a human donor in good health (CMV status not recorded). Some clones in this sample may be carry-over from other donors' samples. CDR3 sequence: CASSLRQDPWETQYF. The CDR3 nucleotides read TGTGCCAGCAGCTTAAGACAGGACCCATGGGAGACCCAGTACTTC.